The next 14 T cell receptor beta chains were all read from a single sample in a study of blood T cell repertoires in COVID-19. The method was immunoSEQ multiplex PCR; TCRdb's version includes in-frame clones alone and lacks a portion of them. The sample has tens of thousands of clones, 80% to 90% seen once; the top ten hold roughly 8.4%. Sequencing was done on a sample of peripheral blood. The source of these receptors is a woman between 50 and 59 years old with active COVID-19.

This clone appeared a single time. This chain joins TRBV2 and TRBJ1-2; 8 bases map to TRBD1. The CDR3 is 14 amino acids. V was clipped by 6 bases and J by 8 bases; unmatched bases: 11. The V gene's germline CDR1 is SNHLY and CDR2 FYNNEI. CDR3 in amino acids: CASSLLGQAGGYTF. CDR3 bases: TGTGCCAGCAGCCTCCTGGGACAGGCTGGCGGCTACACCTTC.

This clone appeared a single time. J is TRBJ2-1 and V is TRBV11-2; 8 nucleotides align to TRBD2. The CDR3 runs to 19 residues. The germline V gene has CDR1 SGHAT and CDR2 FQNNGV. The V segment lost 0 bases and the J segment 8 bases; nucleotides outside the gene matches: 18. In nucleotides, the CDR3 is TGTGCCAGCAGCTTAGATGCAGAAGGCGGGACTAGTTTCGTCGATGAGCAGTTCTTC. Protein sequence: CASSLDAEGGTSFVDEQFF.

The rearrangement links TRBV2 to TRBJ2-1; 10 bases match TRBD2. Germline V gene data show CDR1 as SNHLY and CDR2 as FYNNEI. V gave up 8 bases and J gave up 9 bases; unmatched junction bases: 13. The CDR3 extends over 15 amino acids. This CDR3 is CASGSTSGIASEQFF. The CDR3 nucleotides are TGTGCCAGCGGTTCTACTAGCGGGATCGCCTCTGAGCAGTTCTTC.

The CDR3 here is CASSFSGTKNTEAFF. The DNA for the CDR3 is TGTGCCAGCAGTTTCTCCGGGACAAAGAACACTGAAGCTTTCTTT. V and J are TRBV28 and TRBJ1-1, with D possibly matching TRBD1 (6 bases). This CDR3 region has 15 residues. The germline V gene has CDR1 MDHEN and CDR2 SYDVKM. Trimming cost V 3 bases and J 1 base, with 12 bases left between them.

The chain employs TRBV5-6 and TRBJ2-3, with TRBD2 matching over 11 bases. V trimming: 4 bases; J trimming: 2 bases; junction bases outside the gene matches: 6. From germline, CDR1 is SGHDT and CDR2 YYEEEE. The CDR3 has 16 residues. The CDR3: CASSRVSGRVTDTQYF. The CDR3 nucleotides are TGTGCCAGCAGCCGCGTTAGCGGGAGGGTCACAGATACGCAGTATTTT.

This sequence joins TRBV29-1 and TRBJ2-5; TRBD2 aligns across 11 bases. Germline V CDR1 and CDR2: SQVTM, ANQGSEA. Losses at the gene ends were 6 bases for V and 4 bases for J; bases not matched to a gene: 1. CDR3 length: 12 residues. The DNA of the CDR3 is TGCAGCGTAGGGACTAGCGGAGAGACCCAGTACTTC. Amino acids: CSVGTSGETQYF.

This clone has only a few counts. The CDR3 reads CASSHPTGSVQYF. The CDR3 nucleotides are TGCGCCAGCAGCCATCCCACAGGGTCCGTGCAGTACTTC. This sequence joins TRBV4-1 and TRBJ2-7, with D tentatively TRBD1 (6 bases). There are 13 residues in the CDR3. Trimming shortened V by 3 bases and J by 9 bases, and 15 bases separated the two germline ends. Germline-derived CDR1 and CDR2 are MGHRA and YSYEKL.

The chain links TRBV27 to TRBJ2-3; maybe TRBD2 (6 bases). The germline CDR1 and CDR2 sequences are MNHEY and SMNVEV (reference sequence). V lost 0 bases, J lost 4 bases, and 17 bases lay in between. This CDR3 has 17 amino acids. This CDR3 is CASSLSGRRAGADTQYF. The CDR3 bases are TGTGCCAGCAGTTTATCGGGGCGGAGGGCCGGGGCAGATACGCAGTATTTT.

The CDR3 DNA reads TGTGCCTGGAGTGTCGAAGGGGTAAACTCACCCCTCCACTTT. Translating it yields CAWSVEGVNSPLHF. This chain links TRBV30 with TRBJ1-6, with a weak D call TRBD1 (5 bases). Trimming pared 0 bases from V and 10 bases from J, leaving 13 bases between. This CDR3 has 14 amino acids. Germline CDR1 is GTSNPN and CDR2 is SVGIG (reference sequence).

This sequence joins TRBV11-2 and TRBJ2-5; TRBD2 agrees at 7 bases. CDR1 and CDR2 from the germline V gene are SGHAT and FQNNGV. The CDR3 contains 16 residues. V was clipped by 0 bases and J by 4 bases; unmatched bases: 8. The DNA for the CDR3 is TGTGCCAGCAGCTTAGACTCAGGGCCGGGGGGAGAGACCCAGTACTTC. Protein sequence: CASSLDSGPGGETQYF.

This clone showed up just once. The chain combines TRBV7-9 with TRBJ2-3; weak D call: TRBD1 (5 bases). This CDR3 contains 14 residues. Germline V gene data show CDR1 as SEHNR and CDR2 as FQNEAQ (reference sequence). Trimming removed 3 bases at V and 1 base at J, with 8 bases between. Written as DNA, the CDR3 is TGTGCCAGCAGCTTCTCCAGGGGCACAGATACGCAGTATTTT. It encodes CASSFSRGTDTQYF.

The chain uses TRBV5-4 and TRBJ2-2; D remains unclear. Germline values: CDR1 SGHNT, CDR2 YYREEE (reference sequence). CDR3 size: 14 residues. Trimming stripped 0 bases from V and 1 base from J, with 4 bases between. The CDR3 coding sequence is TGTGCCAGCAGCTTGGCCGGGAACACCGGGGAGCTGTTTTTT. It codes for CASSLAGNTGELFF.

The genes are TRBV30 and TRBJ2-1, with 9 positions matching TRBD2. V gave up 4 bases and J gave up 4 bases; unmatched junction bases: 2. Germline V CDR1 and CDR2: GTSNPN, SVGIG (reference sequence). The CDR3 consists of 13 residues. The CDR3: CAWNGLAYNEQFF. Here the CDR3 DNA reads TGTGCCTGGAATGGACTAGCGTACAATGAGCAGTTCTTC.

This clone has just one count. V gene TRBV30 combines with J gene TRBJ1-1; a possible D gene is TRBD1 (6 bases). V was shortened by 5 bases and J by 1 base, with 11 bases between the two germline ends. Germline lookup yields CDR1 GTSNPN and CDR2 SVGIG (reference sequence). CDR3 length equals 13 residues. CDR3 residues: CAWGTGTNTEAFF. In DNA, the CDR3 is TGTGCCTGGGGTACAGGGACGAACACTGAAGCTTTCTTT. Combining the CDR3 with reference TRBV30 and TRBJ1-1 gives the whole variable domain SQTIHQWPATLVQPVGSPLSLECTVEGTSNPNLYWYRQAAGRGLQLLFYSVGIGQISSEVPQNLSASRPQDRQFILSSKKLLLSDSGFYLCAWGTGTNTEAFFGQGTRLTVV.